This passage covers 8 T cell receptor beta chains from one sample sequenced in a study of response to subunit inactivated influenza vaccine (dated by TCRdb to between 2017 and 2018). The library was prepared using RT-PCR. These reads were obtained on an Illumina HiSeq 2500. The raw public reads went through TCRdb reprocessing: fastp at Q25, MiXCR clone calling, in-frame beta chains kept. Merged by CDR3 protein, the rows form single entries marked with the most common genes and DNA. This sample gives about 190,000 distinct CDR3 sequences in total; under 15% of them show up just once. The ten largest account for approximately 27% of the sample. The sample here was CD8+ T cells sorted from PBMCs, taken 5 days after vaccination. The receptors shown here come from a man aged 50 to 60 who received an inactivated influenza vaccine. Donor details come from another sample of the same person, matched by shared clones.

The V gene is TRBV10-3, the J gene TRBJ2-1, with 14 positions matching TRBD2. This CDR3 is built from 13 residues. Germline V gives CDR1 ENHRY, CDR2 SYGVKD. Trimming at V came to 6 bases and at J to 13 bases, leaving 5 bases not matched to a gene. The CDR3 protein is CAISPGLAGDQFF. As DNA, the CDR3 is TGTGCCATCAGCCCGGGACTAGCGGGGGACCAGTTCTTC.

The chain carries TRBV14 and TRBJ2-1, with TRBD2 matching over 16 bases. The CDR3 loop spans 19 amino acids. Germline trimming cut 4 bases from V and 0 bases from J; bases unmatched to any gene: 6. Germline assignment: CDR1 SGHDN and CDR2 FVKESK. The CDR3 DNA reads TGTGCCAGCAGCCCAGGGACTAGCGGGAGGGGGAGCTCCTACAATGAGCAGTTCTTC. This sequence encodes CASSPGTSGRGSSYNEQFF.

V and J are TRBV7-9 and TRBJ2-5; no clear D. Germline V gives CDR1 SEHNR, CDR2 FQNEAQ (reference sequence). This CDR3 is built from 14 residues. V gave up 4 bases and J gave up 2 bases, with 11 bases separating them. CDR3 region: CASSSLGSQETQYF. The CDR3 bases are TGTGCCAGCAGCTCTTTGGGTTCTCAAGAGACCCAGTACTTC.

This clonotype was detected ten times or more. The chain combines TRBV6-5 with TRBJ2-3, with no clear D. Trimming left V 0 bases short and J 6 bases short, with 13 bases between. The CDR3 is 15 residues long. Germline assignment: CDR1 MNHEY and CDR2 SVGAGI. CDR3 loop: CASSYSPKTADTQYF. CDR3 nucleotide sequence: TGTGCCAGCAGTTACTCCCCAAAGACTGCGGATACGCAGTATTTT.

This clonotype appeared many times. V gene TRBV28 combines with J gene TRBJ2-5; TRBD2 agrees at 8 bases. The germline V gene has CDR1 MDHEN and CDR2 SYDVKM. The CDR3 length is 16 residues. V trimming: 8 bases; J trimming: 1 base; junction bases outside the gene matches: 12. CDR3 amino acids: CASEGPPGGLQETQYF. The CDR3 coding sequence is TGTGCCAGCGAAGGCCCCCCGGGGGGGCTCCAAGAGACCCAGTACTTC. The complete variable domain, with remaining parts taken from reference TRBV28 and TRBJ2-5, reads DVKVTQSSRYLVKRTGEKVFLECVQDMDHENMFWYRQDPGLGLRLIYFSYDVKMKEKGDIPEGYSVSREKKERFSLILESASTNQTSMYLCASEGPPGGLQETQYFGPGTRLLVL.

This clonotype came up a few times. This chain links TRBV6-5 with TRBJ2-1; TRBD2 might be the D (6 bases). The CDR3 is 15 amino acids. Per the germline V gene, CDR1 is MNHEY and CDR2 is SVGAGI. Trimming took 4 bases from V and 0 from J, leaving 10 bases between them. The CDR3 loop is CASSSSGVSYNEQFF. In DNA, the CDR3 is TGTGCCAGCAGTTCATCGGGGGTCTCCTACAATGAGCAGTTCTTC.

This sequence joins TRBV5-1 and TRBJ1-6; 7 positions agree with TRBD1. In germline, CDR1 is SGHRS, CDR2 YFSETQ. The CDR3 runs to 17 residues. V gave up 4 bases and J gave up 0 bases; unmatched junction bases: 7. The CDR3 region is CASSAGQSGSYNSPLHF. In DNA form, the CDR3 reads TGCGCCAGCAGCGCGGGACAGTCGGGCTCCTATAATTCACCCCTCCACTTT.

The table lists this clonotype with a few counts. The V gene is TRBV9, the J gene TRBJ2-1; no clear D. The CDR3 is made up of 14 amino acids. Per the germline V gene, CDR1 is SGDLS and CDR2 is YYNGEE. Trimming cost V 3 bases and J 2 bases, with 9 bases left between them. The CDR3 coding sequence is TGTGCCAGCAGCGCCTATGGCCCCTACAATGAGCAGTTCTTC. Its protein is CASSAYGPYNEQFF.